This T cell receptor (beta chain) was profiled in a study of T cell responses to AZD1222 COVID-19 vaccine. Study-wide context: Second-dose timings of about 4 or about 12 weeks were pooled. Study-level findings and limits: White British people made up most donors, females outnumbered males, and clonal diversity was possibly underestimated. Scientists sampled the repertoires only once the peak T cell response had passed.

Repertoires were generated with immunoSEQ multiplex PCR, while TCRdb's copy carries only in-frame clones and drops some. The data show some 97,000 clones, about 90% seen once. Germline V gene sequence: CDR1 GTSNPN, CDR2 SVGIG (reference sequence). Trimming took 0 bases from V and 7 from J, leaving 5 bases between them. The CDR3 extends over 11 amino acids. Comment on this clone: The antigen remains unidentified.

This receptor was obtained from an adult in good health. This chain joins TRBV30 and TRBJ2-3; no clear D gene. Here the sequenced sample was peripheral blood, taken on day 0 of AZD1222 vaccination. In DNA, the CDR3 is TGTGCCTGGAGTGTACCGTATACGCAGTATTTT. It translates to CAWSVPYTQYF.